This T cell receptor (beta chain) was captured in a study of T cell responses to AZD1222 COVID-19 vaccine (TCRdb year 2021). In terms of the full investigation: AZD1222 recipients given second doses at about 4 weeks or at about 12 weeks were pooled, since spike-specific TCR depth and breadth were not found to differ between the two schedules. A total of 233 trial participants underwent TCR sequencing, of whom 207 received two doses of AZD1222 and 26 received two doses of the MenACWY control vaccine. Trial participants were enrolled by age into 18-55, 56-69 and 70-plus year subgroups, with about 150, 27 and 61 TCR-sequenced participants respectively.

CDR1 MRHNA and CDR2 SNTAGT are derived from the germline V gene. At the junction V is shortened by 2 bases and J by 4 bases; bases outside the gene matches: 5. The CDR3, cysteine through phenylalanine, is 16 amino acids long. CDR3 DNA only is kept here, 48 bases in frame from base 1. This specimen's time point label, interpreted: baseline before first vaccination. Samples from vaccinated people were obtained from the UK trials COV001 and COV002, which included a single-blind randomized controlled phase 2/3 trial of AZD1222 (ChAdOx1 nCoV-19) in healthy adults. For TCRbeta chain sequencing, PBMC samples were collected from trial participants at day 0 and at day 28 after the second dose. Summary of the overall study and its limitations: Most participants were white British and females outnumbered males, and the authors suggested that clonal diversity may have been underestimated. Because no day 14 peak-response samples were available, repertoires were characterized only after the peak T cell response. After two AZD1222 doses, spike-specific TCR breadth and depth were significantly higher than at day 0 and than in MenACWY recipients. The 56-69-year group was small, and its depth increase did not reach significance, likely because of low power. Vaccine-associated CD4 TCRs spanned the whole spike protein, with dominant responses in regions 160-218 and 743-854. Conclusions about previously exposed vaccinees are limited because only 5 or 6 AZD1222 recipients were SARS-CoV-2 seropositive at baseline. Epitopes outside the regions mutated in the B.1.351 and B.1.1.7 variants were reportedly recognized by nearly half of the unique spike-specific TCRs.

To note about this clone: The antigen it recognizes is unknown. Within one base of it there is no much larger clone, and no base qualities were kept.

The CDR3 regions of human TCRbeta chains were analyzed by immunosequencing. In the authors' own workflow: TCRs in the repertoires were matched against a reference library of SARS-CoV-2-specific TCRs that had been generated with the MIRA antigen-specificity platform. Breadth was defined as the fraction of unique TCRs that were SARS-CoV-2-associated. Depth was defined as the fraction of total T cells that were SARS-CoV-2-associated. Each spike-specific TCR was assigned to its reactive spike region and to a CD4 or CD8 class using the MIRA data. Log10-transformed breadth and depth values were compared by one-way ANOVA with Sidak's multiple comparisons tests. TCRdb re-hosts the immuneACCESS table, in-frame sequences only. Its copies lack some clones; in the studies checked, an unresolved V gene accounts for under half of them, and the cause for the rest is not known. V, J and clone size are taken as reported in that table, and D and trimming were inferred from the DNA itself. A total of 84,000 or so clones appear in this sample, approximately 90% of them only once. The ten largest clones add up to over 2% of the sample.

The sequence came from an adult in good health. The input for sequencing was peripheral blood, taken on day 0 of AZD1222 vaccination. The rearranged chain carries TRBV6-4 and TRBJ2-1; 10 middle bases align to TRBD1. The DNA sequence is TGTGCCAGCAGTGACCCGGACAGGGGGGAATACAATGAGCAGTTCTTC. It translates as CASSDPDRGEYNEQFF.